Listed below are T cell receptor beta chains from one sample, sequenced in a study of control samples from healthy donors and cancer patients. The table came from immunoSEQ multiplex PCR; TCRdb's copy has only in-frame clones and leaves some out. The repertoire holds approximately 100,000 clones, with around 89% as singletons. Sequencing was carried out using blood. These receptors originate from a man between 25 and 39 years old in good health. The conserved cysteine and the conserved F or W are not part of the CDR3 here. A D gene is named only where the DNA matches it firmly.

v_gene,d_gene,j_gene,CDR3aa
TRBV28,TRBD1,TRBJ2-3,ASRPARGSSTDTQY
TRBV2,-,TRBJ2-6,ASSEQGPRLISGANVLT
TRBV27,TRBD2,TRBJ2-3,ASSLALAEDTQY
TRBV28,TRBD1,TRBJ1-2,ASPTTGIRGYT
TRBV11-2,-,TRBJ2-2,ASSLFGGRGTGELF
TRBV2,-,TRBJ2-3,ATKENSADSDTQY
TRBV25-1,-,TRBJ2-4,ASSEFRGGGIQY
TRBV28,-,TRBJ1-6,ASSVPRGPAVGSPLH
TRBV6-1,-,TRBJ1-5,ASSEDSQRNQPQH
TRBV2,-,TRBJ2-2,ASSVGWNTGELF
TRBV6-1,-,TRBJ2-2,ASSELAGSGTGELF
TRBV28,-,TRBJ1-5,ASSPHQGSQPQH
TRBV11-3,TRBD2,TRBJ2-3,ASSLGGSSTDTQY
TRBV14,-,TRBJ1-6,ASRPTGSDSPLH
TRBV11-2,-,TRBJ1-6,ASSSPNSPLH
TRBV7-9,-,TRBJ1-1,ASSFPVNTEAF
TRBV6-5,-,TRBJ2-1,ASSYSRRSDNEQF
TRBV25-1,-,TRBJ2-1,ASRAQIGAGNNEQF
TRBV30,-,TRBJ1-1,AWGTQVNTEAF
TRBV19,-,TRBJ1-4,ASSILGASEFLSTNEKLF
TRBV15,TRBD1,TRBJ2-1,ATSSAGTGFYNEQF
TRBV23-1,-,TRBJ1-1,ASSHPANTEAF
TRBV6-6,TRBD2,TRBJ2-7,ATVGRDEQY
TRBV3-1/TRBV3-2,TRBD1,TRBJ1-5,ASSQGGGGGGQPQH
TRBV19,TRBD1,TRBJ1-2,ASSAKGQGNYGYT
TRBV24-1,-,TRBJ1-2,ATSAQAGYGYT
TRBV3-1/TRBV3-2,-,TRBJ2-2,ASSRLTESGELF
TRBV2,TRBD1,TRBJ1-1,ASRDRGLTEAF
TRBV5-4,TRBD2,TRBJ2-1,ASSLGLAEVNEQF
TRBV15,-,TRBJ2-7,ATSRDSNGAEQY
TRBV5-6,-,TRBJ1-5,ASSLHRTEANQPQH
TRBV7-2,TRBD2,TRBJ2-7,ASSLRSGGSSYEQY
TRBV6-5,TRBD2,TRBJ2-1,ASSSGTSNFYNEQF